Listed here are 27 T cell receptor beta chains from one sample, sequenced in a study of patients and donors after allogeneic stem cell transplantation. A single record per CDR3 protein comes from TCRdb applying MiXCR to the RT-PCR reads. The sample contains 150,000 or so distinct CDR3 sequences, 24% of which appear only once. Sample: blood, either unsorted or a sorted T cell fraction (not recorded which). These TCRs come from a human donor who was either an allogeneic HSCT recipient or a stem cell or donor lymphocyte infusion donor (not recorded which). It is not recorded whose cells these are; they may come from a transplant donor.

This chain joins TRBV5-5 and TRBJ2-4; D gene unclear. Trimming shortened V by 2 bases and J by 0 bases, and 15 bases separated the two germline ends. The CDR3 length is 17 residues. Germline-derived CDR1 and CDR2 are SGHKS and YYEKEE (reference sequence). In DNA form, the CDR3 reads TGTGCCAGCAGCTTCCAACCCCTGGCCTTAGCCAAAAACATTCAGTACTTC. Protein product: CASSFQPLALAKNIQYF.

In its sample, this clonotype was seen many times. This chain connects TRBV29-1 to TRBJ1-5; perhaps TRBD1 as D (6 bases). CDR3 length: 13 amino acids. V lost 0 bases, J lost 7 bases, and 10 bases lay in between. Germline V gene data show CDR1 as SQVTM and CDR2 as ANQGSEA. The CDR3 DNA reads as TGCAGCGTTGAAGAGGGGGGCGGCCAGCCCCAGCATTTT. This sequence encodes CSVEEGGGQPQHF.

This sequence joins TRBV4-2 and TRBJ1-5, with D unclear. Germline loops: CDR1 LGHNA, CDR2 YNFKEQ. V was trimmed by 1 base and J by 2 bases, leaving 12 bases between them. The CDR3 runs 16 residues. CDR3 DNA: TGTGCCAGCAGCCAAGGGGCCCGGGGAGGCAATCAGCCCCAGCATTTT. It is translated as CASSQGARGGNQPQHF.

The chain employs TRBV5-1 and TRBJ2-1; possible D gene TRBD1, 6 bases. V gave up 0 bases and J gave up 4 bases, with 14 bases separating them. The germline V gene encodes CDR1 SGHRS and CDR2 YFSETQ. The CDR3 spans 16 residues. The CDR3 region has the DNA TGCGCCAGCAGCTTGGGGGGGACACCTTGGTACAATGAGCAGTTCTTC. This sequence encodes CASSLGGTPWYNEQFF.

The table lists this clonotype with a few counts. DNA of the CDR3: TGCGCCAGCAGCTTTGGAGGGCGGACACAGGCTTTCTTT. Amino acids: CASSFGGRTQAFF. The rearrangement joins TRBV5-1 to TRBJ1-1, with a tentative D call TRBD1 (5 bases). Trimming took 2 bases from V and 11 from J, leaving 16 bases between them. This CDR3 contains 13 residues. Germline V CDR1 and CDR2: SGHRS, YFSETQ.

V usage is TRBV5-1 and J usage is TRBJ1-2, with a possible D match to TRBD1 (6 bases). The germline V gene has CDR1 SGHRS and CDR2 YFSETQ. The CDR3 has 14 residues. V lost 3 bases and J lost 4, with 13 bases in between. DNA for the CDR3: TGCGCCAGCAGCTCCCCGGGACAAGCCTATGGCTACACCTTC. It codes for CASSSPGQAYGYTF.

This clonotype was seen more than once but under ten times. The chain is built from TRBV7-9 and TRBJ2-7; 8 positions match TRBD1. Germline CDR1 and CDR2: SEHNR and FQNEAQ (reference sequence). The CDR3 is 15 amino acids. The trim removed 5 bases at V and 4 bases at J, leaving 10 bases unmatched. The CDR3 coding sequence is TGTGCCAGCAGCCGATTGGCAGGGGGCCTTTACGAGCAGTACTTC. This encodes CASSRLAGGLYEQYF. The full variable domain, completed using reference TRBV7-9 and TRBJ2-7, is DTGVSQNPRHKITKRGQNVTFRCDPISEHNRLYWYRQTLGQGPEFLTYFQNEAQLEKSRLLSDRFSAERPKGSFSTLEIQRTEQGDSAMYLCASSRLAGGLYEQYFGPGTRLTVT.

The V gene is TRBV30, the J gene TRBJ2-4; 12 bases fit TRBD1. This CDR3 comprises 16 residues. Germline lookup yields CDR1 GTSNPN and CDR2 SVGIG (reference sequence). J was trimmed by 3 bases and V by 7 bases; bases with no gene match: 10. CDR3 sequence: CAFRDRGLEGKNIQYF. In DNA, the CDR3 is TGTGCCTTCCGGGACAGGGGGCTTGAGGGCAAAAACATTCAGTACTTC. Combining the CDR3 with reference TRBV30 and TRBJ2-4 gives the whole variable domain SQTIHQWPATLVQPVGSPLSLECTVEGTSNPNLYWYRQAAGRGLQLLFYSVGIGQISSEVPQNLSASRPQDRQFILSSKKLLLSDSGFYLCAFRDRGLEGKNIQYFGAGTRLSVL.

The rearrangement joins TRBV7-9 to TRBJ2-7; D uncertain. With 6 bases removed from V and 0 bases from J, the gap between germline ends came to 9 bases. The CDR3 runs 13 residues. Germline lookup yields CDR1 SEHNR and CDR2 FQNEAQ (reference sequence). The CDR3 DNA reads TGTGCCAGCAGTGATGCAGGCTCCTACGAGCAGTACTTC. Protein: CASSDAGSYEQYF.

This clonotype was seen more than once but under ten times. The V call is TRBV5-6, the J call TRBJ1-2; D is perhaps TRBD1 (5 bases). The V end was cut by 1 base, the J end by 5 bases, with 12 bases between. CDR3 length: 14 residues. Per the germline V gene, CDR1 is SGHDT and CDR2 is YYEEEE. CDR3 in DNA: TGTGCCAGCAGCTTGCCAGAGGGGAAGTATGGCTACACCTTC. This encodes CASSLPEGKYGYTF.

This clonotype occurred a few times. The chain recombines TRBV20-1 with TRBJ1-5; a weak D match, TRBD1 (5 bases). CDR3 length: 16 amino acids. Per germline, CDR1 DFQATT and CDR2 SNEGSKA (reference sequence). The V end was cut by 3 bases, the J end by 5 bases, with 20 bases between. CDR3 DNA sequence: TGCAGTGCTAGGGGGTTTGGAGTACAGGATTATCAGCCCCAGCATTTT. Protein sequence: CSARGFGVQDYQPQHF.

There are a few counts of this clonotype. The chain uses TRBV12-3 or TRBV12-4 and TRBJ1-2, with D possibly TRBD1 on 6 matching bases. Trimming removed 3 bases at V and 2 bases at J, with 13 bases between. The CDR3 consists of 15 residues. This CDR3 reads CASSFGQHFNYGYTF. CDR3 in DNA: TGTGCCAGCAGTTTTGGACAGCATTTCAACTATGGCTACACCTTC.

A few counts support this clonotype. The V and J genes are TRBV7-9 and TRBJ1-5; D is unresolved. V dropped 5 bases and J dropped 4 bases, with 15 bases sitting between them. The CDR3 spans 15 residues. In germline, CDR1 is SEHNR, CDR2 FQNEAQ (reference sequence). This chain's CDR3 is CASSPAEGPNQPQHF. The CDR3 DNA follows: TGTGCCAGCAGCCCAGCGGAAGGCCCAAATCAGCCCCAGCATTTT.

This sequence joins TRBV3-1 and TRBJ2-5, with 9 bases identical to TRBD1. CDR3 size: 19 residues. Germline values: CDR1 LGHDT, CDR2 YNNKEL (reference sequence). V lost 4 bases and J lost 0; bases outside the gene matches: 15. CDR3 in amino acids: CASSPRDREIKLYQETQYF. The CDR3 DNA is TGTGCCAGCAGCCCACGGGACAGGGAAATTAAATTGTACCAAGAGACCCAGTACTTC.

Notes on this clonotype: The junction departs from germline at one end; a sequencing error may be responsible. V usage is TRBV4-3 and J usage is TRBJ2-7, with D hard to call. The CDR3 length is 11 residues. CDR1 is LGHNA and CDR2 is YSLEER in the germline V gene. The CDR3 is CPSSQGAMQYF. In DNA, the CDR3 is TGCCCCAGCAGCCAAGGAGCGATGCAGTACTTC.

The V and J genes are TRBV7-3 and TRBJ1-2, with 10 bases identical to TRBD1. J was trimmed by 3 bases and V by 5 bases; bases with no gene match: 6. CDR3 length: 15 residues. Looked up from germline, CDR1 is SGHTA and CDR2 is FQGTGA. CDR3 sequence reads: CASSPSDRGDYGYTF. CDR3 in DNA: TGTGCCAGCAGCCCGTCGGACAGGGGGGACTATGGCTACACCTTC.

This clonotype was recorded a few times. The chain has TRBV27 and TRBJ2-7, with no clear D. Trimming took 3 bases from V and 2 from J, leaving 11 bases between them. The germline gives CDR1 MNHEY, CDR2 SMNVEV (reference sequence). The CDR3 is 14 amino acids. CDR3 residues: CASSLRAAAYEQYF. Here the CDR3 DNA reads TGTGCCAGCAGTTTGCGTGCCGCAGCCTACGAGCAGTACTTC.

This clonotype has only a few counts. J is TRBJ1-4 and V is TRBV20-1; D possibly corresponds to TRBD1 (5 bases). The CDR3 is 14 amino acids. Germline values: CDR1 DFQATT, CDR2 SNEGSKA (reference sequence). Trimming left V 4 bases short and J 4 bases short, with 13 bases between. The CDR3 spells CSAKQDLRNEKLFF. The CDR3 nucleotides are TGCAGTGCTAAACAGGACCTACGTAATGAAAAACTGTTTTTT.

A few counts support this clonotype. The chain links TRBV7-9 to TRBJ1-2; the D is unclear. The CDR3 sequence is 13 residues long. V lost 1 base, J lost 5 bases, and 8 bases lay in between. Germline lookup yields CDR1 SEHNR and CDR2 FQNEAQ (reference sequence). In nucleotides, the CDR3 is TGTGCCAGCAGCTTAGATATCGATTATGGCTACACCTTC. Its translation is CASSLDIDYGYTF.

This chain joins TRBV20-1 and TRBJ2-3; D remains unclear. Germline CDR1 is DFQATT and CDR2 is SNEGSKA (reference sequence). Trimming removed 3 bases at V and 4 bases at J, with 11 bases between. The CDR3 consists of 13 residues. This CDR3 is CSASWRLADTQYF. CDR3 bases: TGCAGTGCTAGTTGGAGATTGGCAGATACGCAGTATTTT.

This clonotype was recorded a few times. The gene calls are TRBV14 and TRBJ1-4, with D maybe TRBD1 (6 bases). Germline lookup yields CDR1 SGHDN and CDR2 FVKESK. Trimming cost V 4 bases and J 7 bases, with 19 bases left between them. CDR3 size: 16 residues. The CDR3 DNA follows: TGTGCCAGCAGCCGAAATACAGGGCTCGTAGGTGAAAAACTGTTTTTT. Protein: CASSRNTGLVGEKLFF.

As DNA, the CDR3 is TGCAGCTCGTCAGGAGGTCTAGATACGCAGTATTTT. It translates to CSSSGGLDTQYF. This chain links TRBV20-1 with TRBJ2-3, with D perhaps TRBD2 (5 bases). From germline, CDR1 is DFQATT and CDR2 SNEGSKA (reference sequence). This CDR3 has 12 residues.

Only a few counts were recorded for this clonotype. The rearrangement links TRBV29-1 to TRBJ2-2; 8 positions match TRBD2. CDR3 size: 16 residues. CDR1 SQVTM and CDR2 ANQGSEA come from the germline V gene. J gave up 2 bases and V 3 bases, and 8 bases lay outside the gene matches. The CDR3 protein is CSVEIRGRPNTGELFF. The CDR3 DNA follows: TGCAGCGTTGAGATACGCGGGAGGCCTAACACCGGGGAGCTGTTTTTT.

The chain joins TRBV7-6 to TRBJ2-1; 8 nucleotides line up with TRBD2. V was clipped by 1 base and J by 2 bases; unmatched bases: 4. Germline V gene lookup returns CDR1 SGHVS and CDR2 FNYEAQ. The CDR3 totals 16 residues. For the CDR3, the DNA is TGTGCCAGCAGCTTAGTAGCGGGGAGCGCCTACAATGAGCAGTTCTTC. Its translation: CASSLVAGSAYNEQFF.

The rearrangement links TRBV20-1 to TRBJ2-7; TRBD1 agrees at 8 bases. This CDR3 is 12 amino acids long. Trimming took 3 bases from V and 4 from J; bases not matched to a gene: 2. Germline-derived CDR1 and CDR2 are DFQATT and SNEGSKA (reference sequence). Here the CDR3 reads CSASTGGYEQYF. CDR3 nucleotide sequence: TGCAGTGCTAGTACAGGGGGGTACGAGCAGTACTTC.

The sample holds a few counts of this clonotype. The rearrangement uses TRBV5-6 and TRBJ1-6, with D hard to call. Germline V gene lookup returns CDR1 SGHDT and CDR2 YYEEEE. The CDR3 extends over 16 amino acids. Between the trimmed V and J ends, which lost 0 bases and 8 bases, there was a span of 15 bases. CDR3 sequence: CASSLARVIRDSPLHF. The CDR3 region has the DNA TGTGCCAGCAGCTTGGCACGGGTTATAAGAGATTCACCCCTCCACTTT. Drawing the rest from reference TRBV5-6 and TRBJ1-6, the complete variable domain is DAGVTQSPTHLIKTRGQQVTLRCSPKSGHDTVSWYQQALGQGPQFIFQYYEEEERQRGNFPDRFSGHQFPNYSSELNVNALLLGDSALYLCASSLARVIRDSPLHFGNGTRLTVT.

This rearrangement joins TRBV7-2 to TRBJ1-1; D remains ambiguous. Germline V gives CDR1 SGHTA, CDR2 FQGNSA. V was clipped by 1 base and J by 7 bases, with 10 bases between them. This CDR3 spans 13 amino acids. CDR3 bases: TGTGCCAGCAGCTTAGGGAGATACAGTGAAGCTTTCTTT. The encoded protein is CASSLGRYSEAFF.